Listed below are T cell receptor beta chains from one sample, sequenced in a study of blood T cell repertoires in COVID-19. Profiling relied on immunoSEQ multiplex PCR, and the TCRdb table lists in-frame clones only, not all of them. The sample carries under 70,000 clones, around 87% recorded once. Sequencing was done on a sample of peripheral blood. The receptors derive from a young woman with acute or convalescent COVID-19. Both conserved end residues are part of each CDR3. A D gene is named only where the DNA matches it firmly. Clone sizes are given selectively: once, few, many, or a class where the clone is expanded.

J gene	D gene	clone size	V gene	CDR3 protein	CDR3 DNA
TRBJ2-3	TRBD1	-	TRBV7-2	CASSRDSSDTQYF	TGTGCCAGCAGCAGGGACAGCTCAGATACGCAGTATTTT
TRBJ2-7	TRBD1	once	TRBV7-9	CASSTRAGGTYEQYF	TGTGCCAGCAGCACTCGGGCAGGGGGAACCTACGAGCAGTACTTC
TRBJ1-1	-	-	TRBV6-1	CASSESMNTEAFF	TGTGCCAGCAGTGAAAGCATGAACACTGAAGCTTTCTTT
TRBJ2-1	TRBD1	-	TRBV5-6	CASSFLTGNYEQFF	TGTGCCAGCAGCTTTCTGACAGGGAACTATGAGCAGTTCTTC
TRBJ1-4	-	-	TRBV4-1	CASSQDARSYEKLFF	TGCGCCAGCAGCCAAGATGCACGAAGCTATGAAAAACTGTTTTTT
TRBJ2-5	-	-	TRBV7-2	CASSLVTSQETQYF	TGTGCCAGCAGCTTAGTAACTAGTCAAGAGACCCAGTACTTC
TRBJ1-6	-	-	TRBV5-6	CASSLGHHNSPLHF	TGTGCCAGCAGCTTGGGACATCATAATTCACCCCTCCACTTT
TRBJ1-5	-	-	TRBV27	CASSLWGGPQHF	TGTGCCAGCAGTTTATGGGGGGGGCCCCAGCATTTT
TRBJ2-1	-	-	TRBV28	CASAGQLGSYNEQFF	TGTGCCAGCGCTGGACAGCTTGGCTCCTACAATGAGCAGTTCTTC
TRBJ2-7	TRBD2	-	TRBV11-2	CASSIIAGEGYEQYF	TGTGCCAGCAGCATAATAGCGGGAGAGGGCTACGAGCAGTACTTC
TRBJ2-4	-	-	TRBV21-1	CASSKASGSFYAKNIQYF	TGTGCCAGCAGCAAGGCTAGCGGGAGTTTCTATGCCAAAAACATTCAGTACTTC
TRBJ1-1	-	once	TRBV11-2	CASSLSGVTLNTEAFF	TGTGCCAGCAGCTTATCCGGGGTCACCTTGAACACTGAAGCTTTCTTT
TRBJ2-1	-	-	TRBV3-1/TRBV3-2	CASSHRDWSNEQFF	TGTGCCAGCAGCCATCGGGACTGGAGCAATGAGCAGTTCTTC
TRBJ1-4	-	-	TRBV15	CATSRDLREKLFF	TGTGCCACCAGCAGAGATTTGCGTGAAAAACTGTTTTTT
TRBJ1-3	-	-	TRBV2	CASTKTTARDSGNTIYF	TGTGCCAGCACCAAAACCACAGCCCGCGACTCTGGAAACACCATATATTTT
TRBJ1-2	-	-	TRBV28	CASSMTHGYTF	TGTGCCAGCAGTATGACACATGGCTACACCTTC
TRBJ1-1	-	-	TRBV27	CASSFGGANTEAFF	TGTGCCAGCAGTTTTGGGGGGGCGAACACTGAAGCTTTCTTT
TRBJ1-6	-	once	TRBV27	CATKQGRNSPLHF	TGTGCCACGAAACAGGGTAGAAATTCACCCCTCCACTTT
TRBJ1-2	TRBD1	once	TRBV29-1	CSVELPGQGLYGYTF	TGCAGCGTCGAGCTACCGGGACAGGGCCTCTATGGCTACACCTTC
TRBJ2-6	-	-	TRBV13	CASSLGRVSGANVLTF	TGTGCCAGCAGCTTAGGCAGGGTCTCTGGGGCCAACGTCCTGACTTTC
TRBJ2-2	TRBD2	-	TRBV29-1	CSVVGGTGELFF	TGCAGCGTTGTCGGGGGGACCGGGGAGCTGTTTTTT
TRBJ2-7	-	-	TRBV13	CASSPPSGEQYF	TGTGCCAGCAGCCCCCCGTCGGGGGAGCAGTACTTC
TRBJ2-7	-	-	TRBV7-9	CASSADSVAEQYF	TGTGCCAGCAGCGCGGACTCCGTCGCCGAGCAGTACTTC
TRBJ1-5	-	-	TRBV5-1	CASSLDGGYDQPQHF	TGCGCCAGCAGCTTGGACGGAGGGTACGATCAGCCCCAGCATTTT
TRBJ2-2	TRBD1	-	TRBV3-1/TRBV3-2	CASRRDRGAGELFF	TGTGCCAGCAGACGGGACAGGGGGGCCGGGGAGCTGTTTTTT
TRBJ1-6	-	-	TRBV30	CAWSVTRDNSPLHF	TGTGCCTGGAGTGTAACCAGGGATAATTCACCCCTCCACTTT
TRBJ2-7	TRBD2	-	TRBV3-1/TRBV3-2	CASSQTSGAAYEQYF	TGTGCCAGCAGCCAAACTAGCGGGGCCGCCTACGAGCAGTACTTC
TRBJ1-5	TRBD1	-	TRBV19	CASRPGTALLNQPQHF	TGTGCCAGCCGACCCGGGACAGCCTTACTCAATCAGCCCCAGCATTTT
TRBJ1-5	-	once	TRBV18	CASSASDSNQPQHF	TGTGCCAGCTCGGCTAGCGATAGCAATCAGCCCCAGCATTTT
TRBJ2-7	TRBD1	-	TRBV5-6	CASSTTGEYEQYF	TGTGCCAGCAGTACGACAGGGGAGTACGAGCAGTACTTC
TRBJ1-1	-	-	TRBV6-5	CASRIPGQGEAFF	TGTGCCAGCAGAATCCCCGGGCAGGGTGAAGCTTTCTTT
TRBJ1-2	TRBD1	-	TRBV2	CASSVFRDRDYGYTF	TGTGCCAGCAGTGTATTCCGGGACAGGGACTATGGCTACACCTTC
TRBJ2-5	-	-	TRBV3-1/TRBV3-2	CASSKRGGQETQYF	TGTGCCAGCAGCAAGAGGGGGGGGCAAGAGACCCAGTACTTC
TRBJ1-2	TRBD1	-	TRBV10-2	CASSTGAANYGYTF	TGCGCCAGCAGCACAGGGGCCGCTAACTATGGCTACACCTTC
TRBJ2-6	-	once	TRBV5-1	CASSFQAQSSGANVLTF	TGCGCCAGCAGCTTTCAGGCCCAAAGCTCTGGGGCCAACGTCCTGACTTTC
TRBJ1-2	-	-	TRBV25-1	CASSGTANYGYTF	TGTGCCAGCAGTGGGACAGCAAACTATGGCTACACCTTC
TRBJ2-1	TRBD2	-	TRBV28	CATVGLAAINEQFF	TGTGCCACCGTGGGACTAGCAGCGATCAATGAGCAGTTCTTC
TRBJ1-5	-	-	TRBV6-5	CASSYQVGQPQHF	TGTGCCAGCAGTTACCAGGTCGGACAGCCCCAGCATTTT
TRBJ1-4	-	-	TRBV15	CATSRDRGGRVFF	TGTGCCACCAGCAGAGATCGTGGAGGAAGAGTGTTTTTT
TRBJ2-1	-	-	TRBV6-5	CASSRQPSSYNEQFF	TGTGCCAGCAGCAGACAGCCGAGCTCCTACAATGAGCAGTTCTTC
TRBJ1-4	TRBD1	-	TRBV7-9	CASSLGQAGNEKLFF	TGTGCCAGCAGCTTGGGACAGGCAGGGAATGAAAAACTGTTTTTT
TRBJ1-2	TRBD1	-	TRBV5-6	CASSLGMEGAYYGYTF	TGTGCCAGCAGCTTGGGCATGGAGGGGGCTTACTATGGCTACACCTTC
TRBJ2-3	TRBD2	-	TRBV7-6	CASSLGVASGGSSTDTQYF	TGTGCCAGCAGCTTAGGCGTGGCTAGCGGGGGGTCGAGCACAGATACGCAGTATTTT
TRBJ2-1	TRBD2	-	TRBV27	CASRGVSGGNSYNEQFF	TGTGCCAGCAGGGGGGTGAGCGGGGGAAACTCCTACAATGAGCAGTTCTTC